This T cell receptor (beta chain) was profiled in a study of control samples from healthy donors and cancer patients. Profiled with immunoSEQ multiplex PCR; TCRdb holds only in-frame clones, not every one. The sample carries fewer than 150,000 clones, less than 95% recorded once. Germline assignment: CDR1 SEHNR and CDR2 FQNEAQ (reference sequence). V was clipped by 5 bases and J by 3 bases, with 19 bases between them. The CDR3 is 17 residues long. V is TRBV7-9 and J is TRBJ1-4; D is unclear. Sequenced: blood. The origin of this receptor is a man aged 18 to 29 in good health. CDR3 sequence (DNA): TGTGCCAGCAGCCCCCTTGGCCTTTCCGGGGCTAATGAAAAACTGTTTTTT. This encodes CASSPLGLSGANEKLFF.